Following are 16 T cell receptor beta chains from one sample sequenced in a study of blood T cell repertoires in COVID-19. Here immunoSEQ multiplex PCR was the method, and the copy in TCRdb shows in-frame clones only, minus some. The sample records about 27,000 clones, about 80% being singletons. The sample comprised peripheral blood. These receptors all come from a woman of 80 years or more with acute or convalescent COVID-19.

The V and J genes are TRBV5-1 and TRBJ2-7; 7 nucleotides match TRBD2. Germline lookup yields CDR1 SGHRS and CDR2 YFSETQ. CDR3 length equals 16 residues. Trimming took 0 bases from V and 3 from J; bases not matched to a gene: 9. CDR3 region: CASSLAKASGLYEQYF. For the CDR3, the DNA is TGCGCCAGCAGCTTGGCCAAGGCTAGCGGCCTCTACGAGCAGTACTTC.

This chain connects TRBV15 to TRBJ2-1; 7 bases map to TRBD2. Trimming at V came to 1 base and at J to 7 bases, leaving 4 bases not matched to a gene. Germline V gives CDR1 LNHNV, CDR2 YYDKDF (reference sequence). The CDR3 sequence is 14 residues long. DNA for the CDR3: TGTGCCACCAGCAGAGGCGGGAGTGGTAATGAGCAGTTCTTC. Residues: CATSRGGSGNEQFF.

The V and J genes are TRBV4-3 and TRBJ2-5, with 10 nucleotides matching TRBD2. Per germline, CDR1 LGHNA and CDR2 YSLEER. The trim removed 2 bases at V and 4 bases at J, leaving 7 bases unmatched. The CDR3 length is 16 residues. The CDR3 loop reads CASSQRLAGASETQYF. The CDR3 DNA sequence: TGCGCCAGCAGCCAAAGGCTAGCGGGAGCCTCAGAGACCCAGTACTTC.

The rearrangement links TRBV9 to TRBJ2-5; TRBD1 aligns across 9 bases. Germline V CDR1 and CDR2: SGDLS, YYNGEE. This CDR3 contains 14 residues. The V and J ends lost 4 bases and 10 bases, in that order; junction bases with no gene match: 11. CDR3: CASSSIGTGSIQYF. Here the CDR3 DNA reads TGTGCCAGCAGCTCTATCGGGACAGGGAGTATCCAGTACTTC.

This clone appeared once. The rearrangement links TRBV19 to TRBJ2-3; 12 positions match TRBD2. Germline CDR1 is LNHDA and CDR2 is SQIVND (reference sequence). The CDR3 is 15 residues long. Losses at the gene ends were 5 bases for V and 5 bases for J; bases not matched to a gene: 5. CDR3 sequence (DNA): TGTGCCAGTAGTTTCCGACTAGCGGGAGAAGATACGCAGTATTTT. Translated, it gives CASSFRLAGEDTQYF. Complete variable domain (other parts from reference TRBV19 and TRBJ2-3): DGGITQSPKYLFRKEGQNVTLSCEQNLNHDAMYWYRQDPGQGLRLIYYSQIVNDFQKGDIAEGYSVSREKKESFPLTVTSAQKNPTAFYLCASSFRLAGEDTQYFGPGTRLTVL.

The CDR3 loop is CASSRNGGRRNYGYTF. The CDR3 DNA is TGTGCCAGCAGCCGAAACGGGGGGAGGCGTAACTATGGCTACACCTTC. The rearrangement uses TRBV28 and TRBJ1-2; D is possibly TRBD1 (5 bases). The V end was cut by 6 bases, the J end by 1 base, with 18 bases between. The CDR3 contains 16 residues. Germline V gene data show CDR1 as MDHEN and CDR2 as SYDVKM.

J is TRBJ2-7 and V is TRBV5-5; D is possibly TRBD1 (5 bases). V was clipped by 0 bases and J by 0 bases, with 10 bases between them. The CDR3 has 15 residues. In germline, CDR1 is SGHKS, CDR2 YYEKEE (reference sequence). The CDR3 coding sequence is TGTGCCAGCAGCTTGGGGCAGGGAAGCTCCTACGAGCAGTACTTC. It specifies CASSLGQGSSYEQYF.

This chain uses TRBV6-6 with TRBJ2-7, with D hard to call. The CDR3 length is 14 residues. Germline lookup yields CDR1 MNHNY and CDR2 SVGAGI (reference sequence). V shed 7 bases and J shed 3 bases, with 16 bases lying between them. CDR3: CASTSGQLNYEQYF. Here the CDR3 DNA reads TGTGCCAGCACCTCAGGCCAGCTCAACTACGAGCAGTACTTC.

The V gene is TRBV4-1, the J gene TRBJ1-4, with D unclear. V lost 6 bases to trimming and J lost 12 bases, with 14 bases between them. Germline CDR1 is MGHRA and CDR2 is YSYEKL. The CDR3 is 12 residues long. DNA for the CDR3: TGCGCCAGCAGGGCGGCTGGCGAGGAACTGTTTTTT. This codes for CASRAAGEELFF.

The CDR3 is CASSENGRSYNEQFF. The CDR3 coding sequence is TGTGCCAGCAGTGAAAACGGGAGATCCTACAATGAGCAGTTCTTC. The chain uses TRBV2 and TRBJ2-1; a possible D gene is TRBD2 (6 bases). CDR1 SNHLY and CDR2 FYNNEI come from the germline V gene. The CDR3 runs 15 residues. Trimming took 2 bases from V and 1 from J, leaving 9 bases between them.

The chain is built from TRBV6-6 and TRBJ1-1, with 12 nucleotides matching TRBD1. Trimming took 7 bases from V and 9 from J; bases not matched to a gene: 9. CDR3 length: 14 residues. Germline CDR1 reads MNHNY; CDR2 reads SVGAGI (reference sequence). The CDR3 region has the DNA TGTGCCAGCACCAACCCGGGACAGGGGGCTCAAGCTTTCTTT. Its protein product is CASTNPGQGAQAFF.

There are a few counts of this clone. The rearrangement links TRBV18 to TRBJ1-3; D unresolved. Trimming took off 1 base at V and 0 bases at J, with 7 bases between the two ends. CDR3 length equals 15 residues. The V gene's germline CDR1 is KGHSH and CDR2 LQKENI. The CDR3 loop reads CASSPLTSSGNTIYF. DNA for the CDR3: TGTGCCAGCTCACCACTAACAAGCTCTGGAAACACCATATATTTT.

The chain joins TRBV2 to TRBJ1-2, with D unclear. This CDR3 is built from 12 residues. CDR1 is SNHLY, CDR2 FYNNEI, per germline. V was trimmed by 10 bases and J by 4 bases, leaving 13 bases between them. The CDR3 is CATSRGLYGYTF. The CDR3 coding sequence is TGTGCCACCAGCAGAGGCCTCTATGGCTACACCTTC.

The CDR3 spells CASSLVQTGNSYNEQFF. The CDR3, as DNA: TGCGCCAGCAGCTTGGTCCAGACAGGGAACTCCTACAATGAGCAGTTCTTC. V is TRBV5-1 and J is TRBJ2-1; TRBD1 matches at 7 bases. The J segment lost 0 bases and the V segment lost 0 bases, leaving 6 bases of the junction unmatched. Germline loops: CDR1 SGHRS, CDR2 YFSETQ. This CDR3 is 17 amino acids long. The full variable domain, its missing parts supplied by reference TRBV5-1 and TRBJ2-1, is KAGVTQTPRYLIKTRGQQVTLSCSPISGHRSVSWYQQTPGQGLQFLFEYFSETQRNKGNFPGRFSGRQFSNSRSEMNVSTLELGDSALYLCASSLVQTGNSYNEQFFGPGTRLTVL.

The CDR3 coding sequence is TGTGCCAGCAGCGTACAGGGGACAGATACGCAGTATTTT. Translation gives CASSVQGTDTQYF. The rearrangement uses TRBV12-3 or TRBV12-4 and TRBJ2-3; 7 nucleotides agree with TRBD1. With V trimmed by 6 bases and J by 3 bases, 3 bases remained unmatched. The CDR3 is 13 amino acids.

The J gene is TRBJ2-1, the V gene TRBV19, with 10 bases matching TRBD2. Germline CDR1 and CDR2: LNHDA and SQIVND (reference sequence). The CDR3 spans 15 residues. V was pared by 5 bases and J by 2 bases, with 3 bases of the junction left unmatched. The CDR3 nucleotides are TGTGCCAGTAGTCCGAGCGGGAGGGCCTACAATGAGCAGTTCTTC. The encoded protein is CASSPSGRAYNEQFF.